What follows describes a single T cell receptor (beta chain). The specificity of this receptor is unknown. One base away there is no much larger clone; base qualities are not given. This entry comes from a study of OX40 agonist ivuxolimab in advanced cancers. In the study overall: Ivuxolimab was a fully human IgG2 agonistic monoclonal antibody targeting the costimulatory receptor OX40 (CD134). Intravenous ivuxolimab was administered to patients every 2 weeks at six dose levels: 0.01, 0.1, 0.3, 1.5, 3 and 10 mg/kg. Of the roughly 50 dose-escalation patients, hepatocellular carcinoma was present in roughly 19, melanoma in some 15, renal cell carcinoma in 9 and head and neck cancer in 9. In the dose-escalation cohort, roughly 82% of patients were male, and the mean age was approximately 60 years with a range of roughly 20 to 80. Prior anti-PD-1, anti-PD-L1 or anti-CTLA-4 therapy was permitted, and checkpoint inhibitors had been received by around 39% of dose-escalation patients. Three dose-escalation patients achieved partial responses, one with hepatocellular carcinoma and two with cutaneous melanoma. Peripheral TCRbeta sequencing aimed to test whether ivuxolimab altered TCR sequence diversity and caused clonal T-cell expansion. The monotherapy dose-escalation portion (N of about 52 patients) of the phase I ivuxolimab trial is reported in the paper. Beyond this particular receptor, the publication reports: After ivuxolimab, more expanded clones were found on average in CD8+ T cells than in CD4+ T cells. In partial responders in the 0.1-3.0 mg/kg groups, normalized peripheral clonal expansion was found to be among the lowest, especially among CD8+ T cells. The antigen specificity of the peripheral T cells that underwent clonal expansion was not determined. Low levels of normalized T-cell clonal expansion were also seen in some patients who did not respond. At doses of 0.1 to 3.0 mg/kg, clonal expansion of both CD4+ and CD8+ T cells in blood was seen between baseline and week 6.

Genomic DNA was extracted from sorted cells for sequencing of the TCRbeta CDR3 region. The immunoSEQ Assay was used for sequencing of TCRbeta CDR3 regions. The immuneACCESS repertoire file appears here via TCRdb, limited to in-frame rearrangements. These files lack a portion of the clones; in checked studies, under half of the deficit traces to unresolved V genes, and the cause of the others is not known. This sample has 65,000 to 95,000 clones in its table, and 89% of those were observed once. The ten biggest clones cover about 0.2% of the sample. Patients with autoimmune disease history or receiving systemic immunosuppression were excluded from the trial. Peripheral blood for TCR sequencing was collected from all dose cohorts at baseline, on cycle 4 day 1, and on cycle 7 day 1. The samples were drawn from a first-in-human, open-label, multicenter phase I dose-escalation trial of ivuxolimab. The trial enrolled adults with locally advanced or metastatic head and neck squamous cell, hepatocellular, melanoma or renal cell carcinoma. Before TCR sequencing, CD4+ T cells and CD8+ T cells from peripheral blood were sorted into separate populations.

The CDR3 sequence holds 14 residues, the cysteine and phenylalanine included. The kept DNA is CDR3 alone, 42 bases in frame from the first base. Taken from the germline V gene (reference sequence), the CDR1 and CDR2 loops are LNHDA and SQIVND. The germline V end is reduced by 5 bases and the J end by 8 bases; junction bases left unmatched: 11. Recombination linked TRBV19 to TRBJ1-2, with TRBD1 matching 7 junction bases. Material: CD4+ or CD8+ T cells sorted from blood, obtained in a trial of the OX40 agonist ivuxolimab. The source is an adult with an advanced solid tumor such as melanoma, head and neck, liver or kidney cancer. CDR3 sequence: CASSSPGQILGYTF. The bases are TGTGCCAGTAGTTCTCCGGGACAGATTTTGGGCTACACCTTC.